This passage covers 26 T cell receptor gamma chains from one sample sequenced in a study of γδ T cells in repeated Plasmodium falciparum infection. Vgamma9/Vdelta2+ and Vdelta2-negative gammadelta T cells were flow-sorted from PBMC for bulk sequencing. TCRdb re-analyzed the multiplex PCR reads via CATT. The sample lists approximately 28,000 gamma-chain clones, 2.5% to 3.5% seen once, with 30% to 35% in the top ten. The sequenced material came from gamma-delta T cells from blood. These receptor sequences come from a pool of human donors (malaria-infected and uninfected, not separated).

This clone came up a few times. The amino acid sequence in TCRdb belongs to a much larger clone and departs from this DNA's translation at residue 4, likely a sequencing read error; the sequence shown is translated from the DNA. This rearrangement joins TRGV9 to TRGJ1 or TRGJ2. TCRdb records no J gene; here it was assigned by comparing the DNA to germline. The CDR3 contains 14 residues. Germline CDR1 is GITISATS and CDR2 is ISYDGTV (reference sequence). CDR3: CALREVLPYYKKLF. CDR3 bases: TGTGCCTTGCGGGAGGTGCTTCCCTATTATAAGAAACTCTTT.

This clone was seen repeatedly, ten times or more. V and J are TRGV3 and TRGJ1 or TRGJ2. Germline V lookup: CDR1 VTNTFY, CDR2 YDVSTARD (reference sequence). Losses at the gene ends were 3 bases for V and 3 bases for J; bases not matched to a gene: 8. The CDR3 length is 14 residues. CDR3 coding DNA: TGTGCCACCTGGGACCCTGAAACTTATTATAAGAAACTCTTT. Encoded protein: CATWDPETYYKKLF.

This clone has a count of ten or more. Translating this DNA gives a protein that differs at residue 12 from the TCRdb one, which belongs to a much larger clone; a read error is likely, and the protein shown is this translation. The genes are TRGV4 and TRGJ1 or TRGJ2. The V gene's germline CDR1 is EGSTGY and CDR2 YDSYTSSV. CDR3 length: 14 amino acids. With V trimmed by 2 bases and J by 14 bases, 18 bases remained unmatched. Here the CDR3 DNA reads TGTGCCACCTGGGATGTGGAAGTCGGAAGGCGGGAACTCTTT. Translated: CATWDVEVGRRELF.

This clone was counted only a few times. The amino acid sequence in TCRdb belongs to a much larger clone and departs from this DNA's translation at residue 3, likely a sequencing read error; the sequence shown is translated from the DNA. The chain uses TRGV9 and TRGJ1 or TRGJ2. This CDR3 region has 15 residues. Germline V gene lookup returns CDR1 GITISATS and CDR2 ISYDGTV (reference sequence). The CDR3 sequence is CAMWDRLQGNYKKLF. DNA for the CDR3: TGTGCCATGTGGGACCGCCTGCAAGGGAATTATAAGAAACTCTTT.

This clone appeared a few times. This DNA's translation differs at residue 7 from TCRdb's protein, which comes from a much larger clone; a read error is likely, and the protein shown is translated from the DNA. The chain couples TRGV2 to TRGJ1 or TRGJ2. No J gene was available from TCRdb, and it was assigned here by a germline match of the DNA. Germline V gene lookup returns CDR1 EGSNGY and CDR2 YDSYNSKV. This CDR3 comprises 10 residues. With V trimmed by 3 bases and J by 12 bases, 5 bases remained unmatched. This CDR3 is CATWDSRKLF. As DNA, the CDR3 is TGTGCCACCTGGGACAGTAGGAAACTCTTT.

In the case of this clone: A read error likely explains this, since a far larger clone differs by one base. No DNA is shown, since the ends of the CDR3 on it are uncertain; the CDR3 is the one TCRdb lists. The J gene is uncalled and the V gene is TRGV5. The germline V gene has CDR1 VINAFY and CDR2 YDVSNSKD. Inclusive of both ends, the CDR3 amounts to 30 amino acids. This CDR3 is CATWDSRVRNSLAVEQHLLSQVSIGRIQHF.

In regard to this clone: The protein that TCRdb holds for this DNA derives from a much larger clone and differs from the translated DNA at residue 6, which likely indicates a read error; the protein shown here is translated from the DNA. The chain uses TRGV9 and TRGJP. The J gene is not listed in TCRdb, so it was assigned here from a DNA match to germline. This CDR3 comprises 17 residues. The V gene's germline CDR1 is GITISATS and CDR2 ISYDGTV (reference sequence). Unmatched junction bases numbered 13, after V lost 5 bases and J lost 9 bases. The CDR3 sequence: CALWAIITGLGKKIKVF. As DNA, the CDR3 is TGTGCCTTGTGGGCTATCATAACCGGGTTGGGCAAAAAAATCAAGGTATTT.

This clone was recorded at least ten times. TCRdb attributes to this sequence the protein of a much larger clone, which differs from the DNA translation at residue 13; a read error is likely, and the protein displayed is translated from the DNA. V gene TRGV9 was called; the J gene was not. The CDR3 consists of 15 residues. Looked up from germline, CDR1 is GITISATS and CDR2 is ISYDGTV (reference sequence). The CDR3 region is CALWEEELGKKIRVF. The CDR3 DNA follows: TGTGCCTTGTGGGAGGAAGAGTTGGGCAAAAAAATCAGGGTATTT.

Note on this clone: The TCRdb protein comes from a much larger clone and disagrees with this DNA's translation at residue 10, likely due to a read error; the protein given here is derived from the DNA. The V gene is given as TRGV3, and no J gene call is available. This CDR3 spans 13 amino acids. Germline V gene data show CDR1 as VTNTFY and CDR2 as YDVSTARD (reference sequence). The CDR3 bases are TGTGCCACCTGGGACAGGCATGATACAATGACCCTCTTT. Protein: CATWDRHDTMTLF.

This clone was seen a handful of times. With only one base between it and a far larger clone, this is likely a read error. Other DNA sequences in this sample translate to the same CDR3. The chain is built from TRGV9 and TRGJ1 or TRGJ2. The J gene comes from matching the DNA to germline here; TCRdb lacks it. The V gene's germline CDR1 is GITISATS and CDR2 ISYDGTV (reference sequence). This CDR3 has 14 residues. The CDR3 nucleotides read TGTGCCTTGTGGGAGGTAGTGGATTATTACAAGAAACTCTTT. Residues: CALWEVVDYYKKLF.

This clone was seen at least ten times. The protein given by TCRdb reflects a much larger clone and differs at residue 4 from this DNA's translation, likely from a read error; the protein shown is the DNA's translation. J is TRGJ1 or TRGJ2 and V is TRGV3. The CDR3 contains 13 residues. Germline V gene data show CDR1 as VTNTFY and CDR2 as YDVSTARD (reference sequence). The CDR3: CATRDSNYYKKLF. CDR3 nucleotide sequence: TGTGCCACCCGGGACAGCAATTATTATAAGAAACTCTTT.

For this clone: TCRdb lists the protein of a much larger clone for this DNA, which differs at residue 11, so this is likely a read error; the protein given here is translated from the DNA itself. The J gene is TRGJP1, the V gene TRGV9. Matching the DNA to germline supplied the J gene, which TCRdb does not give. Germline CDR1 reads GITISATS; CDR2 reads ISYDGTV (reference sequence). The CDR3 is 14 residues long. The DNA for the CDR3 is TGTGCCTTGTGGGAGGTGCCGCCCCGTTGGCTCAAGATATTT. It encodes CALWEVPPRWLKIF.

A word on this clone: An end of the junction differs from the germline gene, which may be a read error. The genes are TRGV3 and TRGJ1 or TRGJ2. The J gene, absent from TCRdb, was called here by matching the DNA to germline. Germline CDR1 VTNTFY, CDR2 YDVSTARD (reference sequence). This CDR3 is 14 amino acids long. The CDR3 nucleotides are TGTGCCATCTGGGACACCTACGGGTATTATAAGAAACTCTTT. This gives the protein CAIWDTYGYYKKLF.

This clone has more than one count but fewer than ten. TCRdb records a much larger clone's protein for this DNA, with a difference at residue 3 that likely arises from a read error; the protein given is the translation of the DNA. The genes are TRGV9 and TRGJP2. TCRdb records no J gene; here it was assigned by comparing the DNA to germline. This CDR3 contains 14 residues. Germline assignment: CDR1 GITISATS and CDR2 ISYDGTV (reference sequence). Written as DNA, the CDR3 is TGTGCCATGTGGGAGGTGAGTAGTGATTGGATCAAGACGTTT. This codes for CAMWEVSSDWIKTF.

In its sample, this clone was seen many times. Only one base separates this from a far larger clonotype, so it likely reflects a read error. In the same sample, other DNA sequences code for this CDR3. The chain has TRGV4 and TRGJ1 or TRGJ2. The CDR3 spans 11 residues. Germline CDR1 is EGSTGY and CDR2 is YDSYTSSV. CDR3 sequence (DNA): TGCGCCGTCCGTTATTATTATAAGAAACTCTTT. Amino acid sequence: CAVRYYYKKLF.

This clone has more than one count but fewer than ten. TCRdb's listed protein matches a much larger clone and diverges from this DNA's translation at residue 12, likely through a read error; the protein shown comes from the DNA. The V gene is listed as TRGV9; no J gene was called. Germline CDR1 is GITISATS and CDR2 is ISYDGTV (reference sequence). This CDR3 contains 14 residues. CDR3 sequence (DNA): TGTGCCTTGTGGGAGGTGCTACCGAATTATAAGAACCTCTTT. This gives the protein CALWEVLPNYKNLF.

This clone was recorded a few times. It differs at one base from a far larger clone, so likely a read error. V gene TRGV2 combines with J gene TRGJ1 or TRGJ2. In the absence of a J gene in TCRdb, the DNA was matched to germline to assign it here. CDR3 size: 15 residues. Germline V lookup: CDR1 EGSNGY, CDR2 YDSYNSKV. The CDR3 coding sequence is TGTGCTACCTGGGACGGCACCCCCTATTATTATAAGAAACTCTTT. Its translation is CATWDGTPYYYKKLF.

This clone was observed many times. With only one base between it and a far larger clone, this is likely a read error. The chain links TRGV9 to TRGJP. Germline CDR1 and CDR2: GITISATS and ISYDGTV (reference sequence). CDR3 size: 16 residues. The DNA of the CDR3 is TGTGCCATGTGGGAGCTAGCAGAGTTGGGCAAAAAAATCAAGGTATTT. Protein product: CAMWELAELGKKIKVF.

In this sample, this clone turned up many times. This could be a read error, since a much larger clone is one nucleotide away. The sample carries other DNA sequences with the same CDR3. The chain recombines TRGV2 with TRGJ1 or TRGJ2. Germline assignment: CDR1 EGSNGY and CDR2 YDSYNSKV. The CDR3 totals 12 residues. Trimming cost V 0 bases and J 10 bases; bases outside gene matches: 6. The CDR3 DNA is TGTGCCACCTGGGACGGGCGCTACAAGAAACTCTTT. Protein: CATWDGRYKKLF.

This clone occurred many times. V usage is TRGV9 and J usage is TRGJP. The junction had 6 bases not matched to a gene; V was cut back by 0 bases and J by 7 bases. Germline values: CDR1 GITISATS, CDR2 ISYDGTV (reference sequence). The CDR3 is 17 amino acids. DNA of the CDR3: TGTGCCTTGTGGGAGGTGAAGGGGGAGTTGGGCAAAAAAATCAAGGTATTT. As protein: CALWEVKGELGKKIKVF.

There are a few counts of this clone. A far larger clone lies a single base away; this is likely a read error. The chain uses TRGV3 and TRGJ1 or TRGJ2. Here the J gene was assigned by germline matching of the DNA, as TCRdb has none. In germline, CDR1 is VTNTFY, CDR2 YDVSTARD (reference sequence). This CDR3 is built from 14 residues. Unmatched junction bases numbered 14, after V lost 4 bases and J lost 8 bases. Here the CDR3 reads CATWDSRTVDKKLF. The CDR3 DNA is TGTGCCACCTGGGATAGCCGGACGGTGGATAAGAAACTCTTT.

This clone was seen more than once but under ten times. Only one base separates this from a far larger clonotype, so it likely reflects a read error. Other DNA sequences in the same sample also yield this CDR3. The V call is TRGV9, the J call TRGJP. The J gene is not listed in TCRdb, so it was assigned here from a DNA match to germline. Germline lookup yields CDR1 GITISATS and CDR2 ISYDGTV (reference sequence). The CDR3 has 18 amino acids. J gave up 19 bases and V 0 bases, and 21 bases lay outside the gene matches. CDR3 in amino acids: CALWEVRVWSWAKKIKVF. The DNA for the CDR3 is TGTGCCTTGTGGGAGGTGCGGGTATGGAGTTGGGCAAAGAAAATCAAGGTATTT.

This clone has at least ten counts. TCRdb assigns this DNA the protein of a much larger clone, which departs from its translation at residue 8; this likely reflects a read error, and the protein shown comes from translating the DNA. This sequence joins TRGV9 and TRGJ1 or TRGJ2. The J gene comes from matching the DNA to germline here; TCRdb lacks it. This CDR3 is 12 amino acids long. Germline CDR1 reads GITISATS; CDR2 reads ISYDGTV (reference sequence). The V gene end was trimmed by 0 bases and the J gene end by 10 bases; junction bases not matched to a gene: 6. The CDR3 nucleotides read TGTGCCTTGTGGGAGGTGGCCTCCAAGAAACTCTTT. Translating it yields CALWEVASKKLF.

For this clone: A far larger clone lies a single base away; this is likely a read error. The gene calls are TRGV9 and TRGJ1 or TRGJ2. The J gene, left out of TCRdb, was set here by checking the DNA against germline. Trimming took 0 bases from V and 5 from J; bases not matched to a gene: 10. The CDR3 covers 15 residues. Looked up from germline, CDR1 is GITISATS and CDR2 is ISYDGTV (reference sequence). DNA of the CDR3: TGTGCCTTGTGGGAGGTGCACCCCGGGGATTATAAGAAACTCTTT. This translates into CALWEVHPGDYKKLF.

This clone has a count of ten or more. Possible read error: a much larger clone is one base away. Other DNA sequences from this sample encode an identical CDR3 as well. The chain carries TRGV4 and TRGJ1 or TRGJ2. The germline V gene encodes CDR1 EGSTGY and CDR2 YDSYTSSV. The CDR3 consists of 11 residues. V lost 4 bases, J lost 4 bases, and 1 base stayed unmatched. CDR3 region: CATWDYYKKLF. The DNA of the CDR3 is TGTGCCACCTGGGACTATTATAAGAAACTCTTT.

This clone appeared many times. A far more abundant clone sits one base away, making this likely a read error. J is TRGJ1 or TRGJ2 and V is TRGV9. TCRdb carries no J gene annotation; the J gene was assigned here by matching the DNA with germline. The CDR3 consists of 12 residues. Losses at the gene ends were 0 bases for V and 12 bases for J; bases not matched to a gene: 8. Germline-derived CDR1 and CDR2 are GITISATS and ISYDGTV (reference sequence). The CDR3 sequence is CALWEVLVGKLF. For the CDR3, the DNA is TGTGCCTTGTGGGAGGTGCTGGTTGGGAAACTCTTT.